Listed below are T cell receptor beta chains from one sample, sequenced in a study of shared clonotypes between healthy human individuals. Sequencing used immunoSEQ multiplex PCR; TCRdb keeps in-frame clones, though not all of them. Of hundreds of thousands of clones listed, roughly 72% are singletons. Sequencing was done on a sample of PBMCs. These receptors originate from a woman aged 40 to 50 in good health. Some clones in this sample may be carry-over from other donors' samples. CDR3s include the opening cysteine and the closing phenylalanine or tryptophan. A D gene is named only where the DNA matches it firmly. The size entry is marked missing in some rows and otherwise reads once, few, many or a size class.

J gene,clone size,D gene,V gene,CDR3 length,CDR3 DNA,CDR3 protein
TRBJ2-2,NA,NA,TRBV9,14,TGTGCCAGCAGCGTAGACACCCACACCGGGGAGCTGTTTTTT,CASSVDTHTGELFF
TRBJ2-2,medium-sized,NA,TRBV6-1,14,TGTGCCAGCAGTGAAGTTGCGGACACCGGGGAGCTGTTTTTT,CASSEVADTGELFF
TRBJ2-1,NA,NA,TRBV29-1,10,TGCAGCGTTGCGGGGCAGGGGCAGTTCTTC,CSVAGQGQFF
TRBJ2-7,NA,TRBD2,TRBV9,15,TGTGCCAGCAGCGTAGTTTGGGGACTAGGGTACGAGCAGTACTTC,CASSVVWGLGYEQYF
TRBJ2-5,NA,NA,TRBV4-3,15,TGCACCAGCAGCCCTCAGGACAGTCGGCAAGAGACCCAGTACTTC,CTSSPQDSRQETQYF
TRBJ1-2,NA,NA,TRBV7-8,16,TGTGCCAGCAGCTTAAGAGTGGGTAGGGGGAATCTTGGCTACACCTTC,CASSLRVGRGNLGYTF
TRBJ1-4,NA,NA,TRBV5-1,15,TGCGCCAGCAGCTTGGGGACCCTCCTAGATGAAAAACTGTTTTTT,CASSLGTLLDEKLFF
TRBJ1-2,NA,TRBD1,TRBV27,13,TGTGCCAGCAGCCCGGACAGGGGGAATGGCTACACCTTC,CASSPDRGNGYTF
TRBJ1-1,NA,TRBD1,TRBV2,15,TGTGCCAGCAGTGAAGGACCCAGACAGGGAACTGAAGCTTTCTTT,CASSEGPRQGTEAFF
TRBJ2-7,NA,TRBD1,TRBV27,15,TGTGCCAGCAAATTGGGACAGGGTCCATCCTACGAGCAGTACTTC,CASKLGQGPSYEQYF
TRBJ2-1,NA,NA,TRBV5-1,14,TGCGCCAGCAGCACCGGGACTGGGAATTTGGCGCAGTTCTTC,CASSTGTGNLAQFF
TRBJ1-2,NA,NA,TRBV19,13,TGTGCCAGTACCCGACCCTCCTCCTATGGCTACACCTTC,CASTRPSSYGYTF
TRBJ2-7,NA,NA,TRBV11-2,15,TGTGCCAGCAGCTTAGATCTGGGACTGGGCTACGAGCAGTACTTC,CASSLDLGLGYEQYF